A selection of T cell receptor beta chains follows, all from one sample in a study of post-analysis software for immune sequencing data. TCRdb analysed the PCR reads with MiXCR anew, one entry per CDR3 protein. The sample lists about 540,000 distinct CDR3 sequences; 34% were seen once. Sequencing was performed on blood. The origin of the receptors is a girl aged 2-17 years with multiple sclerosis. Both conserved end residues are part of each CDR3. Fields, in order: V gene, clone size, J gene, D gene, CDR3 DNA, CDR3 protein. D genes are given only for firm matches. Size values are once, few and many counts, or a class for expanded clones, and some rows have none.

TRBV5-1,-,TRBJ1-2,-,TGCGCCAGCAGCGAGTTCGCAGGGGTTGGCTACACCTTC,CASSEFAGVGYTF
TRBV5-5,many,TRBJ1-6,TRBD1,TGTGCCAGCAGCTTGGGGCAGGGGGCGAATAATTCACCCCTCCACTTT,CASSLGQGANNSPLHF
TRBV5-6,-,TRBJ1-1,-,TGTGCCAGCAGCTCTTGGGTGGTAGTGAACACTGAAGCTTTCTTT,CASSSWVVVNTEAFF
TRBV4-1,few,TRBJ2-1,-,TGCGCCAGCAGCCCCCGGCTAAGGGTGGGCAATGAGCAGTTCTTC,CASSPRLRVGNEQFF
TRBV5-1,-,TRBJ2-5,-,TGCGCCAGCAACTCGGGACACGTTAAACAAGAGACCCAGTACTTC,CASNSGHVKQETQYF
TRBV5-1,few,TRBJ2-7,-,TGCGCCAGCAGCTTGGTAGCCGGGGACTCCTACGAGCAGTACTTC,CASSLVAGDSYEQYF
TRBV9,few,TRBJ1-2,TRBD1,TGTGCCAGCAGCGCGACAGGGAGTCTATTTTATGGCTACACCTTC,CASSATGSLFYGYTF
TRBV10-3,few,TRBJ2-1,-,TGTGTCGATCGCGAATATTTCTACAATGAGCAGTTCTTC,CVDREYFYNEQFF
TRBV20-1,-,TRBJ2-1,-,TGCAGTGCAAGACAATACAGTGAGCAGTTCTTC,CSARQYSEQFF
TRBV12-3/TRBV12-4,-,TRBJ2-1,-,TGTGCCAGCAGTTTCAGACCATACAATGAGCAGTTCTTC,CASSFRPYNEQFF
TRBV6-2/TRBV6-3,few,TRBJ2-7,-,TGTGCCAGCATGTCCCAGGGGACCTACGAGCAGTACTTC,CASMSQGTYEQYF
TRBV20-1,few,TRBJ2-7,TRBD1,TGCAGTGCTGCCCGAGGGACAGGACCCTACGAGCAGTACTTC,CSAARGTGPYEQYF
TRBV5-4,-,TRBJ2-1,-,TGTGCCAGCAGCGCAAACTACGGGACCCACAATGAGCAGTTCTTC,CASSANYGTHNEQFF
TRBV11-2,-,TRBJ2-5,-,TGTGCCGGCAGCTTAGTTCTGGGCGACACCGGTTTTCGGACCCAGTACTTC,CAGSLVLGDTGFRTQYF
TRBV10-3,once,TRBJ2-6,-,TGTGCCATCAGTGAGTCAAGGCCCCAGGGCCCCTCTGGGGCCAACGTCCTGACTTTC,CAISESRPQGPSGANVLTF
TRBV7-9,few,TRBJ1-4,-,TGTGCCAGCAGACCAGCAGGGAGCCCTAATGAAAAACTGTTTTTT,CASRPAGSPNEKLFF
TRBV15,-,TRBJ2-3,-,TGTGCCACCGGAGGTGGACAGTCCACAGATACGCAGTATTTT,CATGGGQSTDTQYF
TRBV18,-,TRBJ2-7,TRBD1,TGTGCCAGCTCACCATCAACAGGGGGGACCTACGAGCAGTACTTC,CASSPSTGGTYEQYF
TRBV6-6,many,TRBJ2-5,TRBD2,TGTGCCAGCAGCTATAGCGGGGGGGAGACCCAGTACTTC,CASSYSGGETQYF
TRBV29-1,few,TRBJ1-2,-,TGCAGCGTCTGGGCCAATCCTAACTATGGCTACACCTTC,CSVWANPNYGYTF
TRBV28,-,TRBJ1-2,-,TGTGCCAGCGATAGCACCCCAAGCTATGGCTACACCTTC,CASDSTPSYGYTF
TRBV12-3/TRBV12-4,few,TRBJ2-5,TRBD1,TGTGCCAGCATACTTATAGGGGGCCCCGGGGAGACCCAGTACTTC,CASILIGGPGETQYF
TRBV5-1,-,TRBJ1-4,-,TGCGCCAGCAGCGACGACAGGAATAATGAAAAACTGTTTTTT,CASSDDRNNEKLFF
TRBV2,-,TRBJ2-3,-,TGTGCCAGCAGTGAAGCGCAGGGCCTGACCTACACAGATACGCAGTATTTT,CASSEAQGLTYTDTQYF
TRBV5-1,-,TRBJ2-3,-,TGCGCCAGCAGCTTGGAAGGGAGCGGGCCAGATACGCAGTATTTT,CASSLEGSGPDTQYF
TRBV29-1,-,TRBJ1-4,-,TGCAGCGTTGATGGGGGCTCGAATGAAAAACTGTTTTTT,CSVDGGSNEKLFF
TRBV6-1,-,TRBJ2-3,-,TGTGCCAGCGACCCAGGGGGAAGCGGGGGAGAAAACACAGATACGCAGTATTTT,CASDPGGSGGENTDTQYF
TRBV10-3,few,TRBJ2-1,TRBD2,TGTGCCACACATAGCGGGGGGCCCGGGAATGAGCAGTTCTTC,CATHSGGPGNEQFF
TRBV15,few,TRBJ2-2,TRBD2,TGTGCCACCAGCAGAGAAGGACTAGCGGGGGGTTCGAACACCGGGGAGCTGTTTTTT,CATSREGLAGGSNTGELFF